This TCR beta chain derives from a study of blood T cell repertoires in COVID-19 (dated by TCRdb to the early 2020s). With respect to the entire study: Samples from collaborators originated in the United States, Italy and Spain and spanned both the acute and convalescent phases of COVID-19. The dataset comprised deeply sampled blood TCRbeta repertoires from subjects exposed to, actively infected with, or recovered from COVID-19. Where available, HLA class I and class II types were obtained from metadata supplied by the sample provider rather than from assay-based typing. The sample metadata nearly always contained a de-identified subject ID, COVID-19 status, age in years and sex. The material from the prospective study consisted of cDNA or gDNA derived from T cells, B-cell-depleted T cells, or PBMCs. The repertoires were released in a freely available public database meant as a resource for research on the immune response to SARS-CoV-2. Samples were obtained from the ongoing ImmuneRACE study (first 160 participants) and from 1,200 or so subjects provided by 6 global collaborators. The paper's findings and limits, for the study overall: Clinical and demographic metadata were provided uncurated, with the amount varying by source and participant.

The collaborating institutions used their own protocols to collect whole blood in K2EDTA tubes. For TCRbeta analysis, collaborator samples were shipped as frozen whole blood, as isolated PBMCs, or as DNA extracted from either sample type. As to this clone: What this receptor recognizes is not known. The input lacks base qualities; no much larger clone sits a single base away.

Sequences SGHDT (CDR1) and YYEEEE (CDR2) are obtained from the germline V gene. Trimming leaves V shorter by 7 bases and J shorter by 4 bases, with the junction holding 5 bases beyond the gene matches. From the cysteine through the phenylalanine, the CDR3 covers 13 amino acids. Left in the record is the CDR3 DNA by itself, 39 bases read in frame from the first base. TCRbeta CDR3 regions were amplified from genomic DNA using the immunoSEQ Assay, a bias-controlled multiplex PCR. Per the source publication's procedure: The number of nucleated cells in each sample was estimated by amplification of reference gene primers within the assay. To quantify the absolute abundance of each unique TCRbeta CDR3 rearrangement, sequence reads were collapsed and filtered. For each sample, productive Simpson clonality was calculated as the square root of Simpson's diversity index across productive rearrangements. The source is immuneACCESS, and TCRdb retained only in-frame sequences with V and J called. Part of the clones is not carried over; for the studies checked, unresolved V genes explain less than half of this, and the remainder is unexplained. V and J calls and clone size follow that table, whereas D and trimming were derived from the DNA. The table for this sample lists about 110,000 clones; roughly nine tenths of them were counted only once. In total, the top ten clones hold about 4.5% of the sample.

Sequencing was performed on peripheral blood. The rearrangement joined TRBV5-6 to TRBJ1-3; 7 bases in the junction line up with TRBD1. This TCR came from a man in his forties with acute or convalescent COVID-19. Read as DNA, the sequence is TGTGCCAGCCGAACGGGACAGGGAAACACCATATATTTT. It translates as CASRTGQGNTIYF.